These T cell receptor beta chains were read from a single sample in a study of blood T cell repertoires in COVID-19. The table came from immunoSEQ multiplex PCR; TCRdb's copy has only in-frame clones and leaves some out. The profile shows some 160,000 clones, around 90% of them singletons. The sequenced sample consisted of peripheral blood. These receptors originate from a man aged 55 to 70 with acute or convalescent COVID-19. Both conserved end residues are part of each CDR3. The D gene is left open where the match is weak. Clone size is stated in some rows and not others, as once, few, many or a class when expanded.

J | size | V | D | length | CDR3 | DNA
TRBJ2-2 | - | TRBV7-9 | TRBD1 | 14 | CASGTGIRTGELFF | TGTGCCAGCGGGACAGGGATTCGGACCGGGGAGCTGTTTTTT
TRBJ1-2 | - | TRBV4-1 | TRBD1 | 15 | CASSPVDRGSVGYTF | TGCGCCAGCAGCCCCGTGGACAGGGGCTCTGTTGGCTACACCTTC
TRBJ2-7 | - | TRBV19 | TRBD1 | 17 | CASSIRGQGASSYEQYF | TGTGCCAGTAGTATTAGGGGACAGGGGGCGAGCTCCTACGAGCAGTACTTC
TRBJ2-2 | - | TRBV7-2 | TRBD1 | 16 | CASSTGQGVNTGELFF | TGTGCCAGCAGCACCGGACAGGGGGTTAACACCGGGGAGCTGTTTTTT
TRBJ2-7 | once | TRBV12-5 | TRBD1 | 17 | CASGLVLRATGAEEQYF | TGTGCTAGTGGTTTGGTCCTCCGTGCGACAGGGGCGGAAGAGCAGTACTTC
TRBJ1-5 | once | TRBV6-2/TRBV6-3 | TRBD1 | 14 | CASSGQGGNQPQHF | TGTGCCAGCAGCGGACAGGGGGGCAATCAGCCCCAGCATTTT
TRBJ2-2 | - | TRBV5-1 | - | 14 | CASSLLGAGGELFF | TGCGCCAGCAGCTTGTTGGGGGCCGGCGGGGAGCTGTTTTTT
TRBJ1-6 | - | TRBV27 | TRBD1 | 15 | CASYDRETYNSPLHF | TGTGCCAGCTATGACAGGGAGACATATAATTCACCCCTCCACTTT
TRBJ2-3 | - | TRBV7-9 | - | 16 | CASSLGFSGSTDTQYF | TGTGCCAGCAGCTTAGGTTTCTCCGGTAGCACAGATACGCAGTATTTT
TRBJ2-5 | - | TRBV7-3 | - | 15 | CASSLSLGTQETQYF | TGTGCCAGCAGCTTAAGTCTTGGCACCCAAGAGACCCAGTACTTC
TRBJ2-1 | - | TRBV2 | - | 13 | CASKKDRPNEQFF | TGTGCCAGCAAGAAGGACAGACCCAATGAGCAGTTCTTC
TRBJ2-3 | - | TRBV7-2 | - | 13 | CASSSQGYDTQYF | TGTGCCAGCAGCTCGCAGGGATACGATACGCAGTATTTT
TRBJ2-5 | - | TRBV5-5 | TRBD1 | 15 | CASSLGGQGIETQYF | TGTGCCAGCAGCTTGGGGGGACAGGGTATCGAGACCCAGTACTTC
TRBJ1-1 | - | TRBV2 | - | 14 | CASSEALGGSLAFF | TGTGCCAGCAGTGAAGCGCTTGGGGGCTCTTTAGCTTTCTTT
TRBJ1-5 | - | TRBV23-1 | TRBD1 | 17 | CASSQSSRGQGNQPQHF | TGCGCCAGCAGTCAATCGAGCCGGGGACAGGGGAACCAGCCCCAGCATTTT
TRBJ1-2 | - | TRBV5-1 | - | 15 | CASSSFGDKSYGYTF | TGCGCCAGCAGCTCCTTTGGGGACAAATCGTATGGCTACACCTTC
TRBJ1-5 | - | TRBV6-6 | - | 16 | CASSPVGGEYNQPQHF | TGTGCCAGCAGTCCCGTTGGAGGGGAGTACAATCAGCCCCAGCATTTT
TRBJ1-6 | - | TRBV5-1 | - | 16 | CASSLTARDNYAPLHF | TGCGCCAGCAGCTTAACGGCCAGGGACAATTACGCACCCCTCCACTTT
TRBJ1-4 | - | TRBV5-4 | TRBD1 | 16 | CASSNQDRAQNEKLFF | TGTGCCAGCAGCAATCAAGACAGGGCCCAAAATGAAAAACTGTTTTTT
TRBJ1-2 | - | TRBV6-5 | - | 15 | CASSSRPGHAASYTF | TGTGCCAGCAGTTCGCGGCCGGGACACGCTGCGAGCTACACCTTC
TRBJ1-2 | - | TRBV21-1 | - | 13 | CASSCPVCYGYTF | TGTGCCAGCAGCTGCCCGGTCTGCTATGGCTACACCTTC
TRBJ2-1 | - | TRBV4-2 | - | 14 | CASSQRGIRNEQFF | TGTGCCAGCAGCCAAAGGGGGATTCGGAATGAGCAGTTCTTC
TRBJ1-2 | few | TRBV12-5 | TRBD1 | 16 | CASGVPLTGTLESYTF | TGTGCTAGTGGTGTTCCTCTGACAGGGACCTTGGAAAGCTACACCTTC
TRBJ1-1 | - | TRBV15 | - | 14 | CATSRGTTNTEAFF | TGTGCCACCAGCAGGGGGACAACGAACACTGAAGCTTTCTTT
TRBJ2-1 | - | TRBV3-1/TRBV3-2 | TRBD2 | 15 | CASSTTSQGYNEQFF | TGTGCCAGCAGCACGACTAGCCAGGGCTACAATGAGCAGTTCTTC
TRBJ2-1 | - | TRBV5-4 | TRBD1 | 15 | CASSPIATGVREQFF | TGTGCCAGCAGCCCCATCGCCACAGGGGTACGTGAGCAGTTCTTC
TRBJ2-1 | - | TRBV5-1 | - | 11 | CASSLASEQFF | TGCGCCAGCAGCTTGGCCTCGGAGCAGTTCTTC
TRBJ1-4 | - | TRBV5-5 | TRBD1 | 15 | CASNPTGGDNEKLFF | TGTGCCAGCAACCCTACAGGGGGAGATAATGAAAAACTGTTTTTT
TRBJ2-7 | - | TRBV27 | - | 14 | CASVSEFPPYEQYF | TGTGCCAGCGTGAGTGAATTTCCCCCCTACGAGCAGTACTTC
TRBJ2-1 | - | TRBV5-8 | TRBD2 | 15 | CASSYGTSGGIEQFF | TGTGCCAGCAGCTACGGGACTAGCGGGGGAATTGAGCAGTTCTTC
TRBJ1-5 | - | TRBV20-1 | - | 16 | CSASTTGSRRNQPQHF | TGCAGTGCTAGTACGACAGGTTCCAGAAGAAATCAGCCCCAGCATTTT
TRBJ2-7 | - | TRBV5-5 | TRBD1 | 13 | CASRTGSSYEQYF | TGTGCCAGCAGGACAGGGAGTTCCTACGAGCAGTACTTC
TRBJ2-3 | - | TRBV15 | TRBD2 | 16 | CATSSLAGGQEDTQYF | TGTGCCACCAGCAGTTTAGCGGGGGGACAGGAAGATACGCAGTATTTT
TRBJ1-4 | - | TRBV6-5 | - | 13 | CASKEATNEKLFF | TGTGCCAGCAAAGAGGCAACTAATGAAAAACTGTTTTTT
TRBJ1-5 | - | TRBV2 | - | 14 | CASSEGGSNQPQHF | TGTGCCAGCAGTGAAGGTGGCTCCAATCAGCCCCAGCATTTT
TRBJ2-1 | - | TRBV6-2/TRBV6-3 | - | 13 | CASSYSGRNEQFF | TGTGCCAGCAGTTACTCGGGCCGCAATGAGCAGTTCTTC
TRBJ1-4 | - | TRBV27 | - | 14 | CASSRGGFNEKLFF | TGTGCCAGCAGTAGGGGGGGATTTAATGAAAAACTGTTTTTT
TRBJ2-1 | - | TRBV11-2 | TRBD1 | 15 | CASSPGTGSYNEQFF | TGTGCCAGCAGCCCCGGGACAGGCTCCTACAATGAGCAGTTCTTC